These 32 T cell receptor beta chains originate from one sample sequenced in a study of CD8 T cell repertoires and HIV-1 epitope variants. Repertoires were generated with immunoSEQ multiplex PCR, while TCRdb's copy carries only in-frame clones and drops some. The table records approximately 4,900 clones, approximately 67% of them present only once. These TCRs' antigens remain unknown. The sample comprised cultured CD8+ T cells derived from PBMCs. Receptors originate from a male donor with HIV.

The chain recombines TRBV7-1 with TRBJ2-1; D uncertain. TRBV7-1 carries the ORF label, with uncertain function. The V and J ends lost 4 bases and 9 bases respectively, with 13 bases between them. The CDR3 is made up of 13 amino acids. The DNA for the CDR3 is TGTGCCAGCAGCTTAGACGGTGCCAGTGAGCAGTTCTTC. Translation gives CASSLDGASEQFF.

The rearrangement links TRBV19 to TRBJ2-2, with 7 bases aligning to TRBD1. V was pared by 5 bases and J by 0 bases, with 9 bases of the junction left unmatched. The CDR3 totals 17 residues. CDR1 and CDR2 from the germline V gene are LNHDA and SQIVND (reference sequence). This CDR3 reads CASSPRTGTANTGELFF. Written as DNA, the CDR3 is TGTGCCAGTAGTCCCCGAACCGGGACAGCGAACACCGGGGAGCTGTTTTTT.

This clone was detected once. The V call is TRBV7-9, the J call TRBJ1-3; TRBD1 matches 8 bases. CDR3 size: 17 residues. From germline, CDR1 is SEHNR and CDR2 FQNEAQ (reference sequence). After removal of 1 base from V and 1 base from J, the junction contained 6 bases not matched to a gene. In DNA, the CDR3 is TGTGCCAGCAGCTTAGGGGGACAGGCGCTATCTGGAAACACCATATATTTT. It translates to CASSLGGQALSGNTIYF.

The chain is built from TRBV28 and TRBJ2-6; D is unclear. The V end lost 5 bases, the J end lost 1 base, and 9 bases lay between the germline ends. The germline V gene has CDR1 MDHEN and CDR2 SYDVKM. The CDR3 sequence is 15 residues long. This CDR3 reads CASSSTRSGANVLTF. The CDR3 DNA sequence: TGTGCCAGCAGTAGCACAAGGTCTGGGGCCAACGTCCTGACTTTC.

V and J are TRBV5-1 and TRBJ2-7, with 11 bases aligning to TRBD1. The CDR3 sequence is 16 residues long. The V gene's germline CDR1 is SGHRS and CDR2 YFSETQ. J was trimmed by 6 bases and V by 0 bases; bases with no gene match: 8. CDR3 nucleotide sequence: TGCGCCAGCAGCTTGGATGGGGACAGGGGGTTGGGCGAGCAGTACTTC. It encodes CASSLDGDRGLGEQYF.

This chain uses TRBV9 with TRBJ2-5, with D possibly TRBD2 on 6 matching bases. The V end was cut by 0 bases, the J end by 4 bases, with 13 bases between. CDR1 is SGDLS and CDR2 is YYNGEE in the germline V gene. CDR3 length: 15 residues. DNA of the CDR3: TGTGCCAGCAGCGTAGCGGGGCGGGGAGTAGAGACCCAGTACTTC. Its translation: CASSVAGRGVETQYF.

The V call is TRBV5-1, the J call TRBJ2-2; possibly TRBD1 or TRBD2 for D (5 bases each). The germline V gene has CDR1 SGHRS and CDR2 YFSETQ. The V end lost 5 bases, the J end lost 1 base, and 9 bases lay between the germline ends. The CDR3 has 14 residues. CDR3 amino acids: CASRTGQNTGELFF. The CDR3 DNA is TGCGCCAGCAGGACGGGGCAGAACACCGGGGAGCTGTTTTTT.

The CDR3: CASSDPGTVPILSYNEQFF. The CDR3 DNA reads TGTGCCAGCAGCGACCCCGGGACCGTACCTATACTCTCCTACAATGAGCAGTTCTTC. The chain joins TRBV21-1 to TRBJ2-1. TRBV21-1 is given as a pseudogene. This CDR3 has 19 amino acids.

V and J are TRBV6-5 and TRBJ1-5, with 8 bases identical to TRBD1. This CDR3 comprises 14 residues. Per the germline V gene, CDR1 is MNHEY and CDR2 is SVGAGI. J was trimmed by 7 bases and V by 6 bases; bases with no gene match: 8. The CDR3 is CASRSGQGKQPQHF. For the CDR3, the DNA is TGTGCCAGCAGATCCGGACAGGGAAAACAGCCCCAGCATTTT.

The chain carries TRBV2 and TRBJ2-7, with D possibly matching TRBD1 (6 bases). The CDR3 totals 14 residues. Germline V gene sequence: CDR1 SNHLY, CDR2 FYNNEI. Trimming removed 4 bases from V and 5 bases from J, with 15 bases in between. The CDR3 DNA reads as TGTGCCAGCAGTGCGAGGGGGTCCCCCCACGAGCAGTACTTC. It encodes CASSARGSPHEQYF.

DNA of the CDR3: TGTGCCAGCAGTGACCCGTGTCCTAGGGGGCGAATCACCTACGAGCAGTACTTC. It yields the protein CASSDPCPRGRITYEQYF. This sequence joins TRBV6-4 and TRBJ2-7, with TRBD1 matching 7 bases. The CDR3 covers 18 residues. J gave up 2 bases and V 2 bases, and 15 bases lay outside the gene matches. Germline values: CDR1 MRHNA, CDR2 SNTAGT.

This chain uses TRBV11-2 with TRBJ2-3; a possible D gene is TRBD1 (6 bases). The V gene's germline CDR1 is SGHAT and CDR2 FQNNGV. Trimming removed 4 bases from V and 4 bases from J, with 18 bases in between. The CDR3 spans 16 residues. The CDR3: CASSSPGQYPPDTQYF. CDR3 coding DNA: TGTGCCAGCAGCTCGCCGGGACAATACCCCCCAGATACGCAGTATTTT. The full variable domain, in which reference TRBV11-2 and TRBJ2-3 provide the parts outside the CDR3, is EAGVAQSPRYKIIEKRQSVAFWCNPISGHATLYWYQQILGQGPKLLIQFQNNGVVDDSQLPKDRFSAERLKGVDSTLKIQPAKLEDSAVYLCASSSPGQYPPDTQYFGPGTRLTVL.

This clone showed up just once. The CDR3 loop is CASSPTGATGELFF. The CDR3 region has the DNA TGTGCCAGCAGCCCGACAGGGGCCACCGGGGAGCTGTTTTTT. This sequence joins TRBV7-8 and TRBJ2-2, with TRBD1 matching 8 bases. Germline V gene data show CDR1 as SGHVS and CDR2 as FQNEAQ. The CDR3 is 14 amino acids. With V trimmed by 5 bases and J by 4 bases, 3 bases remained unmatched.

The V call is TRBV2, the J call TRBJ1-4; tentative D call: TRBD1 (6 bases). Germline loops: CDR1 SNHLY, CDR2 FYNNEI. CDR3 size: 13 residues. V lost 11 bases and J 5 bases, leaving 15 bases between the germline ends. CDR3 residues: CAWGGQTNEKLFF. CDR3 coding DNA: TGTGCCTGGGGGGGGCAGACCAATGAAAAACTGTTTTTT.

This chain joins TRBV27 and TRBJ1-2, with D maybe TRBD1 (5 bases). Germline CDR1 MNHEY, CDR2 SMNVEV (reference sequence). The V gene lost 5 bases and the J gene lost 4 bases, with 26 bases spanning the gap. CDR3 length: 18 amino acids. The CDR3 region is CASSTLGPGPPAGYGYTF. CDR3 DNA sequence: TGTGCCAGCAGTACCCTGGGACCGGGACCCCCGGCGGGCTATGGCTACACCTTC.

This clone was found once. The chain carries TRBV11-2 and TRBJ2-3, with 9 bases that match TRBD2. CDR1 SGHAT and CDR2 FQNNGV come from the germline V gene. The V and J ends lost 5 bases and 1 base, in that order; junction bases with no gene match: 1. This CDR3 region has 14 residues. CDR3 nucleotides: TGTGCCAGCAGCATAGCGGGGGGCACAGATACGCAGTATTTT. Amino acids: CASSIAGGTDTQYF.

This sequence joins TRBV4-1 and TRBJ2-1; D uncertain. The V and J ends lost 1 base and 5 bases respectively, with 18 bases between them. CDR3 length: 17 amino acids. Germline CDR1 MGHRA, CDR2 YSYEKL. The CDR3 bases are TGCGCCAGCAGCCAAGTTAATATGGGATTTAGGGACAATGAGCAGTTCTTC. Translating it yields CASSQVNMGFRDNEQFF.

This chain uses TRBV27 with TRBJ2-5; TRBD1 matches 8 bases. Germline CDR1 MNHEY, CDR2 SMNVEV (reference sequence). This CDR3 region has 16 residues. V lost 1 base to trimming and J lost 1 base; unmatched junction nucleotides: 5. CDR3 nucleotide sequence: TGTGCCAGCAGTTTATTTGGCGGGACAGGCCAAGAGACCCAGTACTTC. Translating it yields CASSLFGGTGQETQYF.

The chain couples TRBV7-3 to TRBJ2-3; 14 bases map to TRBD2. CDR1 is SGHTA, CDR2 FQGTGA, per germline. The V segment lost 4 bases and the J segment 3 bases; nucleotides outside the gene matches: 18. The CDR3 extends over 21 amino acids. Here the CDR3 reads CASSCPAYGLAGGGETDTQYF. The CDR3 coding sequence is TGTGCCAGCAGCTGTCCGGCCTATGGACTAGCGGGGGGTGGAGAGACAGATACGCAGTATTTT.

The chain combines TRBV27 with TRBJ2-7; 11 nucleotides agree with TRBD2. This CDR3 is 16 amino acids long. With 3 bases clipped from V and 1 base from J, the junction kept 5 bases outside the gene matches. Germline CDR1 and CDR2: MNHEY and SMNVEV (reference sequence). CDR3 nucleotides: TGTGCCAGCAGTTTTACCGGACTAGCGGGTTCCTACGAGCAGTACTTC. This sequence encodes CASSFTGLAGSYEQYF.

The chain recombines TRBV12-5 with TRBJ2-1; no clear D. V lost 4 bases, J lost 9 bases, and 10 bases lay in between. This CDR3 is built from 12 residues. In germline, CDR1 is LGHNT, CDR2 FRNRAP. The CDR3 sequence is CASGSRVAEQFF. The CDR3 nucleotides read TGTGCTAGTGGTTCTCGAGTAGCTGAGCAGTTCTTC.

The V and J genes are TRBV7-2 and TRBJ2-1; weak D call: TRBD2 (5 bases). Germline values: CDR1 SGHTA, CDR2 FQGNSA. CDR3 length equals 15 residues. The V end lost 3 bases, the J end lost 5 bases, and 14 bases lay between the germline ends. As DNA, the CDR3 is TGTGCCAGCAGCTTGAGTCCCGACGGGGACAATGAGCAGTTCTTC. Encoded protein: CASSLSPDGDNEQFF.

The rearrangement joins TRBV28 to TRBJ1-2; 7 nucleotides align to TRBD1. This CDR3 has 14 residues. Germline CDR1 and CDR2: MDHEN and SYDVKM. Trimming at V came to 5 bases and at J to 3 bases, leaving 6 bases not matched to a gene. CDR3 sequence reads: CASSPSGGDYGYTF. The CDR3, as DNA: TGTGCCAGCAGTCCCTCAGGGGGAGACTATGGCTACACCTTC.

This sequence joins TRBV19 and TRBJ2-4; D gene uncertain. CDR3 length: 13 amino acids. V gave up 8 bases and J gave up 4 bases, with 12 bases separating them. Germline V gene sequence: CDR1 LNHDA, CDR2 SQIVND (reference sequence). CDR3 sequence: CASAFKVKNIQYF. The CDR3 DNA reads TGTGCCAGTGCATTTAAAGTAAAAAACATTCAGTACTTC.

The chain is built from TRBV10-3 and TRBJ1-1, with no clear D. The CDR3 is 16 amino acids. The germline V and J ends were trimmed by 3 bases and 4 bases, with 18 bases remaining between them. Per germline, CDR1 ENHRY and CDR2 SYGVKD. Written as DNA, the CDR3 is TGTGCCATCAGTGACAGTAGTCAAGCTGGGCTCACTGAAGCTTTCTTT. Its translation: CAISDSSQAGLTEAFF.

This CDR3 is CASLDAGKAEAFF. As DNA, the CDR3 is TGTGCCAGCCTAGACGCGGGGAAGGCTGAAGCTTTCTTT. The rearrangement links TRBV7-2 to TRBJ1-1; D is undetermined. Trimming removed 8 bases at V and 6 bases at J, with 16 bases between. CDR1 is SGHTA and CDR2 is FQGNSA in the germline V gene. The CDR3 is 13 residues long.

The chain recombines TRBV13 with TRBJ2-1, with D tentatively TRBD1 or TRBD2 (5 bases each). With 3 bases removed from V and 7 bases from J, the gap between germline ends came to 19 bases. Germline V gene sequence: CDR1 PRHDT, CDR2 FYEKMQ (reference sequence). CDR3 size: 16 residues. The CDR3 protein is CASSFWGSAVENEQFF. DNA of the CDR3: TGTGCCAGCAGCTTTTGGGGGAGCGCTGTTGAAAATGAGCAGTTCTTC.

V is TRBV10-3 and J is TRBJ2-7; D is uncertain. Trimming stripped 0 bases from V and 5 bases from J, with 11 bases between. Per the germline V gene, CDR1 is ENHRY and CDR2 is SYGVKD. The CDR3 has 14 residues. CDR3 protein: CAISESLLADEQYF. CDR3 DNA: TGTGCCATCAGTGAGTCTCTTTTGGCAGACGAGCAGTACTTC.

In this sample, this clone turned up a few times. The chain recombines TRBV2 with TRBJ2-7; D not certain. The CDR3 totals 11 residues. Germline values: CDR1 SNHLY, CDR2 FYNNEI. Trimming pared 5 bases from V and 6 bases from J, leaving 8 bases between. CDR3 DNA sequence: TGTGCCAGCAGTTTGCTGGGCGAGCAGTACTTC. This sequence encodes CASSLLGEQYF.

The rearrangement joins TRBV19 to TRBJ2-1, with 8 bases aligning to TRBD2. V was pared by 8 bases and J by 4 bases, with 7 bases of the junction left unmatched. The germline CDR1 and CDR2 sequences are LNHDA and SQIVND (reference sequence). The CDR3 is made up of 14 amino acids. The DNA for the CDR3 is TGTGCCAGTGCAGCGGGGGTTATATACAATGAGCAGTTCTTC. As protein: CASAAGVIYNEQFF. Full variable domain (remainder filled in from reference TRBV19 and TRBJ2-1): DGGITQSPKYLFRKEGQNVTLSCEQNLNHDAMYWYRQDPGQGLRLIYYSQIVNDFQKGDIAEGYSVSREKKESFPLTVTSAQKNPTAFYLCASAAGVIYNEQFFGPGTRLTVL.

The chain is built from TRBV9 and TRBJ1-4, with D maybe TRBD1 (5 bases). Deletions cut 0 bases from V and 7 bases from J, with 13 bases between. This CDR3 has 15 residues. CDR1 and CDR2 from the germline V gene are SGDLS and YYNGEE. The CDR3 loop is CASSVDGRGGEKLFF. CDR3 sequence (DNA): TGTGCCAGCAGCGTAGATGGGAGGGGAGGTGAAAAACTGTTTTTT.

The genes are TRBV13 and TRBJ2-7; 9 nucleotides agree with TRBD2. The V gene end was trimmed by 4 bases and the J gene end by 6 bases; junction bases not matched to a gene: 10. From germline, CDR1 is PRHDT and CDR2 FYEKMQ (reference sequence). The length of the CDR3 is 15 residues. The CDR3 reads CASSSQAGGFFEQYF. The CDR3, as DNA: TGTGCCAGCAGCTCGCAAGCGGGAGGATTTTTCGAGCAGTACTTC.